This is a list of T cell receptor beta chains from one sample in a study of cytomegalovirus exposure and HLA in healthy donors. Libraries were prepared by immunoSEQ multiplex PCR; TCRdb keeps only in-frame clonotypes and omits some of them. The sample includes over 40,000 clones, around 58% of them seen just once. Sequenced: PBMCs. These receptors were collected from a man in his sixties in good health and CMV-seropositive. Each CDR3 is given without its conserved first and last residue. Fields, in order: V gene, clone size, CDR3 length, J gene, CDR3 protein. Some rows mark clone size as missing; the rest say once, few, many or name a class of expanded clone.

V: TRBV2; size: NA; length: 13; J: TRBJ1-2; CDR3: ASSADRLRWDGYT
V: TRBV27; size: NA; length: 11; J: TRBJ2-1; CDR3: ASSLARTTEQF
V: TRBV7-7; size: few; length: 12; J: TRBJ2-2; CDR3: ASSPRQYTGELF
V: TRBV7-2; size: NA; length: 13; J: TRBJ1-1; CDR3: ASSPEGRVHTEAF
V: TRBV9; size: few; length: 13; J: TRBJ2-1; CDR3: ASSVGRLANRGQF
V: TRBV7-2; size: NA; length: 15; J: TRBJ2-7; CDR3: ASSLLTSGEISYEQY
V: TRBV9; size: NA; length: 11; J: TRBJ1-1; CDR3: ASSRGGNTEAF
V: TRBV19; size: NA; length: 12; J: TRBJ1-4; CDR3: ASSPSTGAEKLF
V: TRBV4-1; size: NA; length: 14; J: TRBJ1-2; CDR3: ASSQGQGVDPYGYT
V: TRBV30; size: NA; length: 11; J: TRBJ1-1; CDR3: AWSVSGSGGAF
V: TRBV2; size: few; length: 13; J: TRBJ2-1; CDR3: ASSDSGREDNEQF
V: TRBV15; size: NA; length: 14; J: TRBJ2-3; CDR3: ATSNQQGGGADTQY
V: TRBV9; size: NA; length: 12; J: TRBJ2-1; CDR3: ASSVVSREGEQF
V: TRBV19; size: NA; length: 17; J: TRBJ2-1; CDR3: ASSPGTSGRAWVSNEQF
V: TRBV7-2; size: NA; length: 13; J: TRBJ1-4; CDR3: ASSLGASTNEKLF
V: TRBV15; size: NA; length: 10; J: TRBJ1-1; CDR3: ATSNTNTEAF
V: TRBV5-6; size: few; length: 13; J: TRBJ1-5; CDR3: ASSLARGRGQPQH
V: TRBV7-2; size: few; length: 15; J: TRBJ2-1; CDR3: ASSLAIRTRVSSEQF
V: TRBV4-2; size: NA; length: 15; J: TRBJ2-5; CDR3: ASSQGSTSGRGETQY
V: TRBV10-3; size: NA; length: 13; J: TRBJ1-3; CDR3: AIGGQGLSGNTIY
V: TRBV28; size: NA; length: 13; J: TRBJ1-4; CDR3: ASSSQGAKGEKLF
V: TRBV9; size: NA; length: 11; J: TRBJ1-1; CDR3: ASSDYQGREAF
V: TRBV5-1; size: NA; length: 13; J: TRBJ2-7; CDR3: ASSFLAGEGREQY
V: TRBV28; size: NA; length: 13; J: TRBJ1-6; CDR3: ASSLGGTSSSPLH
V: TRBV5-4; size: NA; length: 13; J: TRBJ2-3; CDR3: ASSPRGSGRDTQY
V: TRBV6-5; size: few; length: 12; J: TRBJ2-7; CDR3: ASSFRGGGAEQY
V: TRBV5-1; size: few; length: 12; J: TRBJ2-5; CDR3: ASSLKSVKETQY
V: TRBV5-1; size: NA; length: 13; J: TRBJ1-1; CDR3: ASSPMTGKNTEAF
V: TRBV10-3; size: NA; length: 13; J: TRBJ2-7; CDR3: AISEGLAGEYEQY
V: TRBV28; size: few; length: 13; J: TRBJ1-4; CDR3: ASSPWRASNEKLF
V: TRBV2; size: NA; length: 14; J: TRBJ1-5; CDR3: ASSERTGLSNQPQH
V: TRBV7-6; size: NA; length: 12; J: TRBJ2-1; CDR3: ASSLEALNNEQF
V: TRBV19; size: NA; length: 13; J: TRBJ1-5; CDR3: ASSLTVYSNQPQH
V: TRBV2; size: NA; length: 11; J: TRBJ2-3; CDR3: ASRREDTDTQY
V: TRBV2; size: NA; length: 11; J: TRBJ1-2; CDR3: ASTSALTVGYT
V: TRBV2; size: NA; length: 13; J: TRBJ2-3; CDR3: ASSGTSGRIDTQY
V: TRBV7-2; size: NA; length: 14; J: TRBJ2-1; CDR3: ASSPEVLAGQWKQF
V: TRBV6-1; size: NA; length: 11; J: TRBJ1-3; CDR3: ASSGQSGNTIY
V: TRBV30; size: few; length: 10; J: TRBJ2-7; CDR3: AWSAGPGEQY
V: TRBV4-3; size: few; length: 13; J: TRBJ2-7; CDR3: ASSQDRESSYEQY
V: TRBV7-3; size: NA; length: 12; J: TRBJ2-3; CDR3: ASSFGQSTDTQY
V: TRBV5-4; size: NA; length: 13; J: TRBJ2-7; CDR3: ASRTGGRESYEQY
V: TRBV19; size: NA; length: 11; J: TRBJ2-5; CDR3: ASSLGGKETQY
V: TRBV11-3; size: NA; length: 9; J: TRBJ2-7; CDR3: ASGKTYEQY
V: TRBV6-5; size: NA; length: 14; J: TRBJ1-2; CDR3: ASSYSGQGANYGYT
V: TRBV2; size: NA; length: 16; J: TRBJ2-1; CDR3: ASSEGGRRSRHYNEQF
V: TRBV9; size: NA; length: 11; J: TRBJ2-1; CDR3: ASSVESFGEQF
V: TRBV30; size: once; length: 12; J: TRBJ2-7; CDR3: AWDGSGRENEQY
V: TRBV5-3; size: NA; length: 11; J: TRBJ2-1; CDR3: ARSFSLSGEQF
V: TRBV6-1; size: few; length: 13; J: TRBJ2-4; CDR3: ASSSSGSAKNIQY
V: TRBV15; size: NA; length: 14; J: TRBJ2-3; CDR3: ATSRDPRLYTDTQY
V: TRBV5-6; size: NA; length: 12; J: TRBJ2-3; CDR3: ASSPIDRGDTQY
V: TRBV6-6; size: NA; length: 13; J: TRBJ2-1; CDR3: ASSPGSGSYNEQF
V: TRBV25-1; size: NA; length: 13; J: TRBJ1-4; CDR3: ASSKGDRENEKLF
V: TRBV7-6; size: NA; length: 12; J: TRBJ2-6; CDR3: ASSPYPGANVLT